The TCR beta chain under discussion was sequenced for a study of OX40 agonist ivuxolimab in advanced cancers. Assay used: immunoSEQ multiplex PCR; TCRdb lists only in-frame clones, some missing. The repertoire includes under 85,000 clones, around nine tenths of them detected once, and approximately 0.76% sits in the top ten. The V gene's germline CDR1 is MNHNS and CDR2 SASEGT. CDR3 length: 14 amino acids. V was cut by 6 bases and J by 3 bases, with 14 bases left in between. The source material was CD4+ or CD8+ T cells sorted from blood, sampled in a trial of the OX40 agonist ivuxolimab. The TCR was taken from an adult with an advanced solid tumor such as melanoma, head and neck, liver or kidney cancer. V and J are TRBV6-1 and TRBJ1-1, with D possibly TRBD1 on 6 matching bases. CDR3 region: CASRTPNRDTEAFF. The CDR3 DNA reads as TGTGCCAGCAGGACACCCAACAGGGACACTGAAGCTTTCTTT.